This T cell receptor (beta chain) is from a study of beta chain features in type 1 diabetes. The authors reverse transcribed all of the isolated RNA, so sequencing captured expressed TCRB transcripts. TCRdb's copy holds only in-frame clones and misses some; the assay was immunoSEQ multiplex PCR. The table lists under 450,000 clones, about 15% of them singletons, with roughly 0.035% in the top ten. This clone has only a few counts. Trimming removed 3 bases from V and 4 bases from J, with 10 bases in between. CDR3 size: 13 residues. From germline, CDR1 is SQVTM and CDR2 ANQGSEA. The chain combines TRBV29-1 with TRBJ2-1, with unresolved D. Sequenced sample: naive CD4+ T cells from blood. The sequence derives from a young man in good health. DNA for the CDR3: TGCAGCGTTGAGGAACGGTTATACAATGAGCAGTTCTTC. Its protein product is CSVEERLYNEQFF.